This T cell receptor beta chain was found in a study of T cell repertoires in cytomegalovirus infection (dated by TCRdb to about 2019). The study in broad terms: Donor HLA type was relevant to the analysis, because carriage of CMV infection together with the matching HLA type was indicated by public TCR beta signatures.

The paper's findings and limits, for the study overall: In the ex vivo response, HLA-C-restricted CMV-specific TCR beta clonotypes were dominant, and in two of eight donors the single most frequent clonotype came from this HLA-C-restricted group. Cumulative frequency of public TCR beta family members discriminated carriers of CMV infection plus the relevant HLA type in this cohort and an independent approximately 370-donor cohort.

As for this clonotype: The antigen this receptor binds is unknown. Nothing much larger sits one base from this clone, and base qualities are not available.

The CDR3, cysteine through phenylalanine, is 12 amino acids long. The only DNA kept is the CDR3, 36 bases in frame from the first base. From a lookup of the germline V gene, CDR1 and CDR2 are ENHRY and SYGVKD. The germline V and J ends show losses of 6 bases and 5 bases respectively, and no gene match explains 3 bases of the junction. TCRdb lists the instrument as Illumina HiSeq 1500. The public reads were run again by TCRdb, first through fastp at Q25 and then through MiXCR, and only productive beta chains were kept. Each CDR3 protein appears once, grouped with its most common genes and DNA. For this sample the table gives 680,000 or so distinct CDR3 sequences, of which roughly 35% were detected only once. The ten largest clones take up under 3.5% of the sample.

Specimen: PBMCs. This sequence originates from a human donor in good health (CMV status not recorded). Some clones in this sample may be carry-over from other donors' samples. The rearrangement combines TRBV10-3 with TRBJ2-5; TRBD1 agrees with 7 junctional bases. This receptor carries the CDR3 CAIRGGEETQYF. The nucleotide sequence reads TGTGCCATCAGAGGGGGCGAGGAGACCCAGTACTTC.